A selection of T cell receptor beta chains follows, all from one sample in a study of T cell responses to AZD1222 COVID-19 vaccine. Profiled with immunoSEQ multiplex PCR; TCRdb holds only in-frame clones, not every one. The repertoire holds 84,000 or so clones, with approximately 88% as singletons. Sample: peripheral blood, taken on day 0 of AZD1222 vaccination. The source of these receptors is an adult in good health. Each CDR3 is given with its conserved first and last residue. D genes are given only for firm matches. Clone size is not always given. Where it is, it says once, few, many or a class for expanded clones.

>TRBJ1-6|TRBV6-2/TRBV6-3|once|.
TGTGCCAGCAGTCGATGGTTACTTAATTCACCCCTCCACTTT
CASSRWLLNSPLHF
>TRBJ1-1|TRBV5-1|.|.
TGCGCCAGCGGCCCGGGGGGCGCTGAAGCTTTCTTT
CASGPGGAEAFF
>TRBJ2-7|TRBV12-3/TRBV12-4|.|.
TGTGCCAGCGGCCTAACTACTAGCCACGAGCAGTACTTC
CASGLTTSHEQYF
>TRBJ1-1|TRBV2|.|.
TGTGCCAGCAGGTACAGGGTCGGGACTGAAGCTTTCTTT
CASRYRVGTEAFF
>TRBJ1-1|TRBV18|.|.
TGTGCCAGCTCACCACTCTCGAACCAGCTACGGGCCGAGAACACTGAAGCTTTCTTT
CASSPLSNQLRAENTEAFF
>TRBJ1-4|TRBV3-1/TRBV3-2|.|.
TGTGCCAGCAGCCAAGAGCGGCAAATTAATGAAAAACTGTTTTTT
CASSQERQINEKLFF
>TRBJ2-5|TRBV29-1|.|.
TGCAGCGTTGAGGAAGAGACCCAGTACTTC
CSVEEETQYF
>TRBJ1-1|TRBV19|.|.
TGTGCCAGTATGGGGCGACAAGGGTTAAAGGCTTTCTTT
CASMGRQGLKAFF
>TRBJ1-1|TRBV3-1/TRBV3-2|.|TRBD1
TGTGCCAGCAGCCAAGATCAGACAGGGATGAACACTGAAGCTTTCTTT
CASSQDQTGMNTEAFF
>TRBJ2-3|TRBV27|.|.
TGTGCCAGCAGTTTATCGAATAAAGGGTGGCATACGCAGTATTTT
CASSLSNKGWHTQYF
>TRBJ1-2|TRBV19|.|.
TGTGCCAGTAGTATAGAGGTAGAGATTGGCTACACCTTC
CASSIEVEIGYTF
>TRBJ2-3|TRBV9|.|.
TGTGCCAGCAGCGTCAGCATAACAGATACGCAGTATTTT
CASSVSITDTQYF
>TRBJ2-7|TRBV2|.|.
TGTGCCAGCAGCGAGGCTAGGGGAAGGAACGAGCAGTACTTC
CASSEARGRNEQYF
>TRBJ1-5|TRBV24-1|.|TRBD1
TGTGCCACCAGTGCGGGGACAGGTTGGGATCAGCCCCAGCATTTT
CATSAGTGWDQPQHF
>TRBJ1-2|TRBV28|.|.
TGTGCCAGCGGCCGGGGGGACTTAGGCTACACCTTC
CASGRGDLGYTF
>TRBJ1-4|TRBV29-1|once|.
TGCAGCGTTCTCCTCTTGGAAAAACTGTTTTTT
CSVLLLEKLFF
>TRBJ1-6|TRBV18|.|.
TGTGCCAGCTCATCGCTTGATAATTCACCCCTCCACTTT
CASSSLDNSPLHF
>TRBJ2-2|TRBV7-3|once|.
TGTGCCAGCAGCCCGGGACCAGTACAAACCGGGGAGCTGTTTTTT
CASSPGPVQTGELFF
>TRBJ1-2|TRBV7-9|.|.
TGTGCCAGCAGCAAACTGATGGACCAGATCTATGGCTACACCTTC
CASSKLMDQIYGYTF
>TRBJ2-5|TRBV11-1|.|.
TGTGCCAGCAGCTTAGGGAGTATCGGGGAGACCCAGTACTTC
CASSLGSIGETQYF
>TRBJ2-2|TRBV18|.|TRBD1
TGTGCCAGCTCACCGGACAGGGGGCGCACCGGGGAGCTGTTTTTT
CASSPDRGRTGELFF
>TRBJ1-2|TRBV6-5|.|.
TGTGCCAGCAGTTACTCAGGGGGACCGTCCTATGGCTACACCTTC
CASSYSGGPSYGYTF
>TRBJ2-1|TRBV11-2|.|TRBD2
TGTGCCAGCAGCCGCGAGGGACTAGCGAAATACAATGAGCAGTTCTTC
CASSREGLAKYNEQFF
>TRBJ2-1|TRBV10-1|.|TRBD2
TGCGCCAGCAGCGAACTAGCGGGAGGGCGTAGCTCCTACAATGAGCAGTTCTTC
CASSELAGGRSSYNEQFF
>TRBJ1-2|TRBV2|.|.
TGTGCCAGCAGCACGGACAGAAACTATGGCTACACCTTC
CASSTDRNYGYTF
>TRBJ1-2|TRBV18|.|.
TGTGCCAGCTCACCCCGACAGAATGAGAACTATGGCTACACCTTC
CASSPRQNENYGYTF
>TRBJ1-1|TRBV19|medium-sized|.
TGTGCCAGTAGGGCAACTGAAGCTTTCTTT
CASRATEAFF
>TRBJ1-1|TRBV6-6|.|TRBD1
TGTGCCAGCAGGCGACCTGAGGGGGCAGGGGACACTGAAGCTTTCTTT
CASRRPEGAGDTEAFF
>TRBJ2-3|TRBV5-6|.|.
TGTGCCAGCAGCTCCTTTCGGGAGCGGGGCACAGATACGCAGTATTTT
CASSSFRERGTDTQYF
>TRBJ1-1|TRBV28|once|TRBD1
TGTGCCAGCAGTCCTAATTCCGGGACAGGGTTGAACACTGAAGCTTTCTTT
CASSPNSGTGLNTEAFF
>TRBJ1-4|TRBV15|.|TRBD1
TGTGCCACCAGAGACAGGGGATATGCAACTAATGAAAAACTGTTTTTT
CATRDRGYATNEKLFF
>TRBJ1-1|TRBV7-8|.|.
TGTGCCAGCAGCCCTAGGACCGTGAACACTGAAGCTTTCTTT
CASSPRTVNTEAFF
>TRBJ2-2|TRBV7-9|.|TRBD2
TGTGCCAGCAGCTTAGCGCGAACTAGCGGGAGAAGGTGGACCGGGGAGCTGTTTTTT
CASSLARTSGRRWTGELFF
>TRBJ1-3|TRBV6-5|.|TRBD1
TGTGCCAGCAGTTACTCGAAGGGGGCCTTTGGAAACACCATATATTTT
CASSYSKGAFGNTIYF
>TRBJ2-2|TRBV11-3|.|.
TGTGCCAGCAGCCGGGGCCAAACCAGAACCGGGGAGCTGTTTTTT
CASSRGQTRTGELFF
>TRBJ1-5|TRBV10-3|.|.
TGTGCCATCAGTGCGAGAGGGGATCAGCCCCAGCATTTT
CAISARGDQPQHF
>TRBJ1-1|TRBV5-1|once|.
TGCGCCAGCAGCTTGGGCCAGGGGACCACTGAAGCTTTCTTT
CASSLGQGTTEAFF
>TRBJ1-5|TRBV5-5|.|.
TGTGCCAGCAGCTCCCAGGCGGGGGGCAATCAGCCCCAGCATTTT
CASSSQAGGNQPQHF
>TRBJ1-2|TRBV9|.|.
TGTGCCAGCAGCCCCCAGACAGGAGCTAACTATGGCTACACCTTC
CASSPQTGANYGYTF
>TRBJ2-3|TRBV18|.|TRBD2
TGTGCCACGGTGGCCGGGACTAGGGGCACAGATACGCAGTATTTT
CATVAGTRGTDTQYF
>TRBJ2-3|TRBV4-2|.|TRBD2
TGTGCCAGCAGCCAAGTTTGGACTAGCGGGAGTGGGACAGATACGCAGTATTTT
CASSQVWTSGSGTDTQYF
>TRBJ1-5|TRBV25-1|once|.
TGTGCCAGCAGTCCTCCAGGGCCGAATCAGCCCCAGCATTTT
CASSPPGPNQPQHF
>TRBJ2-3|TRBV5-4|.|.
TGTGCCAGCAGCTTGCCCTCCAGGGGGGGAATCACAGATACGCAGTATTTT
CASSLPSRGGITDTQYF
>TRBJ2-1|TRBV6-6|once|.
TGTGCCAGCAACGACCATGAGCAGTTCTTC
CASNDHEQFF
>TRBJ1-5|TRBV7-8|.|.
TGTGCCAGCAGCTTAGCCCGACAGGCCAATCAGCCCCAGCATTTT
CASSLARQANQPQHF
>TRBJ2-5|TRBV2|.|TRBD1
TGTGCCAGCAGCCCGGACAGGGGGGACCAAGAGACCCAGTACTTC
CASSPDRGDQETQYF
>TRBJ1-2|TRBV2|.|.
TGTGCTTGGGGTGGATTTAACTATGGCTACACCTTC
CAWGGFNYGYTF
>TRBJ2-1|TRBV24-1|.|TRBD1
TGTGCCACCAGTGTTGTAGGGACAGGGGCCTACAATGAGCAGTTCTTC
CATSVVGTGAYNEQFF
>TRBJ1-4|TRBV19|.|.
TGTGCCAGCCACCGAATCAGGGGTGGGGTGGCAACTAATGAAAAACTGTTTTTT
CASHRIRGGVATNEKLFF